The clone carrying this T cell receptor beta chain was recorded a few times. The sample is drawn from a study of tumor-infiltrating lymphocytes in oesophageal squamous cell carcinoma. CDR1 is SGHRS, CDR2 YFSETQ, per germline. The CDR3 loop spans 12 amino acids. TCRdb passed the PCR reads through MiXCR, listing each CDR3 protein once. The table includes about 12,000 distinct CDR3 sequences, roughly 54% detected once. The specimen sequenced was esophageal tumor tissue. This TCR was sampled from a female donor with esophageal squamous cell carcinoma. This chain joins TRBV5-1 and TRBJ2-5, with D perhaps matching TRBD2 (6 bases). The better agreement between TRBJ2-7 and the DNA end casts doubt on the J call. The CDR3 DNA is TGCGCCAGCAGCTTGGGCGGGGCCGAGCAGTACTTC. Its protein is CASSLGGAEQYF.